Included here is one T cell receptor beta chain sequence, with context. Method: immunoSEQ multiplex PCR; TCRdb's copy keeps in-frame clones and lacks some. The sample has some 40,000 clones; roughly 94% are singletons. The germline CDR1 and CDR2 sequences are LNHNV and YYDKDF (reference sequence). V was trimmed by 0 bases and J by 0 bases, leaving 6 bases between them. The CDR3 is 16 residues long. This record comes from a study of human thymus T cells. The TCR was taken from a boy younger than two with a congenital heart defect but otherwise immunologically healthy. The specimen was blood. The chain employs TRBV15 and TRBJ2-6; no firm D call. The CDR3 bases are TGTGCCACCAGCAGAGAGGTCCTCTCTGGGGCCAACGTCCTGACTTTC. Its translation is CATSREVLSGANVLTF. Full variable domain (outside the CDR3, taken from reference TRBV15 and TRBJ2-6): DAMVIQNPRYQVTQFGKPVTLSCSQTLNHNVMYWYQQKSSQAPKLLFHYYDKDFNNEADTPDNFQSRRPNTSFCFLDIRSPGLGDTAMYLCATSREVLSGANVLTFGAGSRLTVL.